The source of this TCR beta chain is a study of T cell repertoires in cytomegalovirus infection. The wider study: A matching HLA type, together with CMV infection, was signaled by public TCR beta signatures. Study results and caveats: There were HLA-C-restricted CMV-specific TCR beta clonotypes dominating the ex vivo response.

This CDR3 has 16 amino acids. Trimming removed 1 base from V and 0 bases from J, with 10 bases in between. Per germline, CDR1 SEHNR and CDR2 FQNEAQ (reference sequence). One entry per CDR3 protein, called by TCRdb with MiXCR from the reads. Among fewer than 1,000,000 distinct CDR3 sequences listed, around a third were seen once. Worth noting for this clonotype: Its target is unknown.

The chain links TRBV7-9 to TRBJ1-5, with D uncertain. Sequenced material: cultured CD8+ T cells from PBMCs, taken from culture after CMV antigen stimulation. This TCR was sampled from a human donor in good health (CMV status not recorded). Some clones in this sample may be carry-over from other donors' samples. CDR3 nucleotide sequence: TGTGCCAGCAGCTTAGACGTGACCTATAGCAATCAGCCCCAGCATTTT. Its protein is CASSLDVTYSNQPQHF.